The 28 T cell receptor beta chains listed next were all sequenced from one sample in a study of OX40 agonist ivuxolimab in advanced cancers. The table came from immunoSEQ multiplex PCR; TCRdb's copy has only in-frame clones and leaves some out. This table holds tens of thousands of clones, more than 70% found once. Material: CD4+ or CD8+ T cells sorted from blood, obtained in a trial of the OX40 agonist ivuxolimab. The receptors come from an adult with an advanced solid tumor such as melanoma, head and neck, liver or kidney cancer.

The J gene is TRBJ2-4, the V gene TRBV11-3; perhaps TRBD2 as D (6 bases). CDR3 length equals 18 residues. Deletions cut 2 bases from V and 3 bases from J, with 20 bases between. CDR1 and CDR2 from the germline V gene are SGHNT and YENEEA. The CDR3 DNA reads TGTGCCAGCAGCTTATTCGGAGGTCTCTCTAGCGACAAAAACATTCAGTACTTC. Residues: CASSLFGGLSSDKNIQYF.

The CDR3 loop reads CASRKDSGANVLTF. In DNA, the CDR3 is TGTGCCAGCAGGAAGGACTCTGGGGCCAACGTCCTGACTTTC. The V and J genes are TRBV2 and TRBJ2-6; D is ambiguous. Trimming took 6 bases from V and 0 from J, leaving 6 bases between them. CDR1 SNHLY and CDR2 FYNNEI come from the germline V gene. The CDR3 totals 14 residues.

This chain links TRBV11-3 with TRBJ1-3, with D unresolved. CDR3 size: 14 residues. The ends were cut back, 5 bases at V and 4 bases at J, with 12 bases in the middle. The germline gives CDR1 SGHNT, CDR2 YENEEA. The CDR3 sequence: CASSDRPIGNTIYF. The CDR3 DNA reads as TGTGCCAGCAGCGACCGACCCATAGGAAACACCATATATTTT.

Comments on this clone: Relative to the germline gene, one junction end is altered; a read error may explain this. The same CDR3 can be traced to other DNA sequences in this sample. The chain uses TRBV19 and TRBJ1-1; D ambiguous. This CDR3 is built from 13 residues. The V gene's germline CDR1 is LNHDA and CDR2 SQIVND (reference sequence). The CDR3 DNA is TGTGCTAGTAGTATACTGGCGGGGACTGAAGCTTTCTTT. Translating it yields CASSILAGTEAFF.

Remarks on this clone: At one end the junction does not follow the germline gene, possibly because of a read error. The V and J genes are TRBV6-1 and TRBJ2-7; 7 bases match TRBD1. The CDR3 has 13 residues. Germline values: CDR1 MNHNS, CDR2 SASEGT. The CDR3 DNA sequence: TGTGCCAGCAGGGAAGGGGGCCTCGTAGAGCAGTACTTC. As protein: CASREGGLVEQYF.

CDR3 residues: CASSTSWDSTYEQYF. The DNA for the CDR3 is TGTGCCAGCAGCACTAGTTGGGACAGCACCTACGAGCAGTACTTC. The chain combines TRBV6-1 with TRBJ2-7; 7 nucleotides align to TRBD1. The V gene's germline CDR1 is MNHNS and CDR2 SASEGT. This CDR3 comprises 15 residues. With V trimmed by 6 bases and J by 2 bases, 10 bases remained unmatched.

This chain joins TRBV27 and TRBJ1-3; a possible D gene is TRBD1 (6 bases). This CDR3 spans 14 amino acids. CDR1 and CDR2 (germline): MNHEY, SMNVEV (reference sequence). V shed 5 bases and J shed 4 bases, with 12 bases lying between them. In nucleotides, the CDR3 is TGTGCCAGCAGTAAGCAGGGGTCAGGAAACACCATATATTTT. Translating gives CASSKQGSGNTIYF.

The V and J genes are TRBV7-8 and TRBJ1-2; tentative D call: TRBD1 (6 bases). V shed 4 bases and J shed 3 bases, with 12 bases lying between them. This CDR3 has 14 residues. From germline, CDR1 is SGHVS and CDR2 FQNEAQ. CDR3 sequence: CASSSYRDDYGYTF. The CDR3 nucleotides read TGTGCCAGCAGCTCCTACAGGGACGACTATGGCTACACCTTC.

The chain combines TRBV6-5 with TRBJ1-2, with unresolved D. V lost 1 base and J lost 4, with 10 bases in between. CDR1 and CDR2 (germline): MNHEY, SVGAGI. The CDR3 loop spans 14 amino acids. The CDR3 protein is CASSYYREGYGYTF. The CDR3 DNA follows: TGTGCCAGCAGTTACTATAGGGAGGGCTATGGCTACACCTTC.

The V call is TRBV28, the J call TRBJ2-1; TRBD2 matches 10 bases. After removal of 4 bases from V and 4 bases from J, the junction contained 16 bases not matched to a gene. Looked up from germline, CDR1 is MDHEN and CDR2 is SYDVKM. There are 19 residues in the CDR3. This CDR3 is CASSSPFGAGGRVYNEQFF. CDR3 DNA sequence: TGTGCCAGCAGTTCCCCTTTCGGAGCGGGAGGGAGAGTTTACAATGAGCAGTTCTTC. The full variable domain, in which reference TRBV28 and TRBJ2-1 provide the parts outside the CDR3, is DVKVTQSSRYLVKRTGEKVFLECVQDMDHENMFWYRQDPGLGLRLIYFSYDVKMKEKGDIPEGYSVSREKKERFSLILESASTNQTSMYLCASSSPFGAGGRVYNEQFFGPGTRLTVL.

CDR3 in DNA: TGCGCCAGCAGCCAAGAAGGATACAGGGTGGACGTTTCACCCCTCCACTTT. This translates into CASSQEGYRVDVSPLHF. The genes are TRBV4-3 and TRBJ1-6; D perhaps matches TRBD1 (6 bases). Trimming cost V 0 bases and J 9 bases, with 18 bases left between them. Per germline, CDR1 LGHNA and CDR2 YSLEER. This CDR3 is 17 amino acids long.

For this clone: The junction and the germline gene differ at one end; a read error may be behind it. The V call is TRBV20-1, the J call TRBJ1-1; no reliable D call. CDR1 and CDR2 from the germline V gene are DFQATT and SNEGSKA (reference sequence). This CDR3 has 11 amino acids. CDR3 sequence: CSARHPTESFF. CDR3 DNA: TGCAGTGCTAGACACCCCACTGAATCTTTCTTT.

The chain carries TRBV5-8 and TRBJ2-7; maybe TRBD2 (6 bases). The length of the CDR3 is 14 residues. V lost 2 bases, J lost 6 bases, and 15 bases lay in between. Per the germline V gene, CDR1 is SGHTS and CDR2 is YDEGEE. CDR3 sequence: CASSLRAGKGEQYF. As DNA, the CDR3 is TGTGCCAGCAGCTTAAGGGCGGGGAAGGGCGAGCAGTACTTC.

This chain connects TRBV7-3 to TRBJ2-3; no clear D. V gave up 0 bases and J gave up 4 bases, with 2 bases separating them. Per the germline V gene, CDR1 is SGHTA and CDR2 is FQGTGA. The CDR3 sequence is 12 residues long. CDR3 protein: CASSLTSDTQYF. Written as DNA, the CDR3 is TGTGCCAGCAGCTTAACCTCAGATACGCAGTATTTT.

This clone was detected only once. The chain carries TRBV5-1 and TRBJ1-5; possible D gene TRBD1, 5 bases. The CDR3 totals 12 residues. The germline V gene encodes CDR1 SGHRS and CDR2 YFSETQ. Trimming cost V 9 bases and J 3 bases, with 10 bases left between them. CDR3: CATRQTNQPQHF. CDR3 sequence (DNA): TGCGCCACCCGACAGACCAATCAGCCCCAGCATTTT.

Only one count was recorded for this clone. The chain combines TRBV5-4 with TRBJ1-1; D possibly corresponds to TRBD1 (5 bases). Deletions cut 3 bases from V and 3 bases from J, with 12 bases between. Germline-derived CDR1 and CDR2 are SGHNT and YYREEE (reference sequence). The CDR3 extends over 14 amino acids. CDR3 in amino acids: CASSSNAGDTEAFF. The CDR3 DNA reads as TGTGCCAGCAGCTCCAATGCGGGGGACACTGAAGCTTTCTTT.

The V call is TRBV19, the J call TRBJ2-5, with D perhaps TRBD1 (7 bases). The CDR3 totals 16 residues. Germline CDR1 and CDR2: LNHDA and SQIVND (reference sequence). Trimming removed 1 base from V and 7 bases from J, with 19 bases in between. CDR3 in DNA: TGTGCCAGTAGTATAGGGGCTAGCGCCCAGGGGGTGACCCAGTACTTC. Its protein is CASSIGASAQGVTQYF.

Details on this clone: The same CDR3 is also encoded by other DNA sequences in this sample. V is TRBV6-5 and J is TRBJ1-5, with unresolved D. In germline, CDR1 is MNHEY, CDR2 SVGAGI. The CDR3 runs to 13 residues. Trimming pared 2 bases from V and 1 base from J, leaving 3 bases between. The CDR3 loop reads CASSYSSNQPQHF. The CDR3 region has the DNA TGTGCCAGCAGTTACAGCAGCAATCAGCCCCAGCATTTT.

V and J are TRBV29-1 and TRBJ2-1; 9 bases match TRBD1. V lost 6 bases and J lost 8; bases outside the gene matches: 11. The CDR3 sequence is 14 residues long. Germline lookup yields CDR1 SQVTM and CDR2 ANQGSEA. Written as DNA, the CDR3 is TGCAGCGTCGAACGGGACAGGGCTCGCCATGAGCAGTTCTTC. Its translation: CSVERDRARHEQFF.

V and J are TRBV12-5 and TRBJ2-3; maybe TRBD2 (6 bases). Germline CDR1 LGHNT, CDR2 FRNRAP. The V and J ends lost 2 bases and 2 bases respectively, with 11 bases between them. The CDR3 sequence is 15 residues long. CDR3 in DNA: TGTGCTAGTGGTTTGTCGGGAGCTCCCACAGATACGCAGTATTTT. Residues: CASGLSGAPTDTQYF.

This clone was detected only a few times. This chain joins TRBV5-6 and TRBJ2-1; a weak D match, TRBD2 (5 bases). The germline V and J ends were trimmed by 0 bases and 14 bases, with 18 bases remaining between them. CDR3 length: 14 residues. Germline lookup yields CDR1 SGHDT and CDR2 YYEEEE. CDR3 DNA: TGTGCCAGCAGCTTGGACCAGCGCGCCGACGGGGAGTTCTTC. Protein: CASSLDQRADGEFF. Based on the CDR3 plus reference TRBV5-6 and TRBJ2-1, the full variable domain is DAGVTQSPTHLIKTRGQQVTLRCSPKSGHDTVSWYQQALGQGPQFIFQYYEEEERQRGNFPDRFSGHQFPNYSSELNVNALLLGDSALYLCASSLDQRADGEFFGPGTRLTVL.

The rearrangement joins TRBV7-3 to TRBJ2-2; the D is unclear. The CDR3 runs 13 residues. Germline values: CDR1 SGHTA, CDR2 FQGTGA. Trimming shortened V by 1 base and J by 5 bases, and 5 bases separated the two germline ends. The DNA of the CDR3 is TGTGCCAGCAGCTTAATCGGGACCGGGGAGCTGTTTTTT. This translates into CASSLIGTGELFF.

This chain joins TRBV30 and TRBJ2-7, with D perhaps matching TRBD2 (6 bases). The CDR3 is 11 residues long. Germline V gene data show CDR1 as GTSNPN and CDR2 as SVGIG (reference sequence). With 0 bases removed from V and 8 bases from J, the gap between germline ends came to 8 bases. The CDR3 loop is CAWSVAGQQYF. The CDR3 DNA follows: TGTGCCTGGAGTGTCGCGGGACAGCAGTACTTC.

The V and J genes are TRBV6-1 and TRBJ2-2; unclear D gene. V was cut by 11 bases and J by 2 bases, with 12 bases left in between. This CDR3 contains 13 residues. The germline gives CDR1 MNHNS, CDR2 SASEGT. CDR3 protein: CAQRVLNTGELFF. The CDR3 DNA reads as TGTGCCCAACGGGTTTTAAACACCGGGGAGCTGTTTTTT.

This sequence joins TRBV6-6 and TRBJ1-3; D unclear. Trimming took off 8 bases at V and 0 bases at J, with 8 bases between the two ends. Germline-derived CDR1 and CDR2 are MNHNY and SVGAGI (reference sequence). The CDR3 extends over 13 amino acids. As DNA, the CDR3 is TGTGCCAGCCGGGTGTTCTCTGGAAACACCATATATTTT. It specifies CASRVFSGNTIYF.

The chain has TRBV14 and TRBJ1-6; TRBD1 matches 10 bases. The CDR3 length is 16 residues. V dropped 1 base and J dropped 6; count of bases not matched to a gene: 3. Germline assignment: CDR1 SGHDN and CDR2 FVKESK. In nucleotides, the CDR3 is TGTGCCAGCAGCCAAGGACAGGGGGCGGGTAATTCACCCCTCCACTTT. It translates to CASSQGQGAGNSPLHF.

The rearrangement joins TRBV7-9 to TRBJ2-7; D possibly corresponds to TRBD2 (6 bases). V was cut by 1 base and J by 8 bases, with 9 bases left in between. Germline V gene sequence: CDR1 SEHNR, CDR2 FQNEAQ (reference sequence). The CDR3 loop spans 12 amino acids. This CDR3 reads CASSLVGGQQYF. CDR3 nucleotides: TGTGCCAGCAGCTTAGTTGGAGGGCAGCAGTACTTC.

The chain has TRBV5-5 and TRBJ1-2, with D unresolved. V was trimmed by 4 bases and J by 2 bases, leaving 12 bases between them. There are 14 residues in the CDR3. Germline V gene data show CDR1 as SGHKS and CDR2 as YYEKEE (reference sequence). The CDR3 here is CASSISQLNYGYTF. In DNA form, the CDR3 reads TGTGCCAGCAGCATTTCCCAACTGAACTATGGCTACACCTTC.